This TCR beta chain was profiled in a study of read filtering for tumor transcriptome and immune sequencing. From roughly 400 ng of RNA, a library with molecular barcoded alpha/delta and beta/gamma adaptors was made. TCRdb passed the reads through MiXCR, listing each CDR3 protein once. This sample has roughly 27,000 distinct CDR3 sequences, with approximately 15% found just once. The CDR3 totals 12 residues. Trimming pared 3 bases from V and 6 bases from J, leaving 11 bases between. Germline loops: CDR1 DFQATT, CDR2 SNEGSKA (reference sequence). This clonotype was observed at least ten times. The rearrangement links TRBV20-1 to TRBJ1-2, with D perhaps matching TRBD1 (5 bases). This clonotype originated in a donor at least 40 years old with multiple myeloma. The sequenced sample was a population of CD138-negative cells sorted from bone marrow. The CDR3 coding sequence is TGCAGTGCTAGTCTGCAGGGTAATGGCTACACCTTC. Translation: CSASLQGNGYTF.